This entry features one T cell receptor (beta chain) sequence. Its antigen remains unidentified. CDR1 and CDR2 from the germline V gene are MGHRA and YSYEKL. The CDR3 totals 15 residues. Trimming took 7 bases from V and 8 from J, leaving 21 bases between them. The assay was immunoSEQ multiplex PCR, and TCRdb's table has in-frame clones only and misses some. This sample has 100,000 to 110,000 clones; more than 75% occur once, and the top ten carry 0.95%. These data belong to a study of graft-versus-host responses after intestinal transplantation. In the study overall: Recipients uniformly received anti-thymocyte globulin induction, followed by tacrolimus and steroids for 2 to 4 years. Findings and limits, study-wide: An association linked early post-transplant HvG declines with peak circulating GvH clone levels. Recipient marrow showed GvH clones, some seen first in ileum or blood.

The source is a human donor who was the organ donor for an intestinal transplant. V and J are TRBV4-1 and TRBJ2-1; a weak D match, TRBD2 (7 bases). The specimen was unstimulated CD4+ T cells sorted from spleen or lymph node cells, collected before transplant. CDR3 in DNA: TGCGCCAGCATCTTCTGGGGGGGCGATTTGGATGAGCAGTTCTTC. Protein product: CASIFWGGDLDEQFF.